This is a list of T cell receptor beta chains from one sample in a study of tumor T cells in aggressive B-cell lymphoma. Assay: immunoSEQ multiplex PCR; the TCRdb copy retains only in-frame clones and omits some. The repertoire holds around 6,100 clones, roughly 87% seen once, with approximately 3% in the top ten. Sequencing was done on a sample of tumor tissue. These receptors all come from an adult with diffuse large B cell lymphoma. Some clones in this sample may be carry-over from other donors' samples. Each CDR3 is given with its conserved first and last residue. Each record gives: D gene, CDR3 length, J gene, clone size, V gene, CDR3 protein, CDR3 DNA. The D gene is left open where the match is weak. Size values are once, few and many counts, or a class for expanded clones, and some rows have none.

D gene: NA; CDR3 length: 16; J gene: TRBJ1-5; clone size: NA; V gene: TRBV16; CDR3 protein: CASSQSRAGDNQPQHF; CDR3 DNA: TGTGCCAGCAGCCAATCTCGGGCAGGGGATAATCAGCCCCAGCATTTT
D gene: TRBD1; CDR3 length: 14; J gene: TRBJ2-4; clone size: NA; V gene: TRBV15; CDR3 protein: CATSGQVYKNIQYF; CDR3 DNA: TGTGCCACCAGCGGACAGGTCTACAAAAACATTCAGTACTTC
D gene: NA; CDR3 length: 12; J gene: TRBJ2-1; clone size: NA; V gene: TRBV9; CDR3 protein: CASSPVGHEQFF; CDR3 DNA: TGTGCCAGCAGTCCAGTTGGGCACGAGCAGTTCTTC
D gene: NA; CDR3 length: 14; J gene: TRBJ2-2; clone size: NA; V gene: TRBV7-2; CDR3 protein: CASSYRQEVGELFF; CDR3 DNA: TGTGCCAGCAGCTATCGACAGGAGGTCGGGGAGCTGTTTTTT
D gene: TRBD1; CDR3 length: 16; J gene: TRBJ2-3; clone size: NA; V gene: TRBV11-2; CDR3 protein: CASSLGTGPSTDTQYF; CDR3 DNA: TGTGCCAGCAGCTTAGGGACAGGCCCTAGCACAGATACGCAGTATTTT
D gene: NA; CDR3 length: 16; J gene: TRBJ1-4; clone size: NA; V gene: TRBV4-1; CDR3 protein: CASSQGGAGTNEKLFF; CDR3 DNA: TGCGCCAGCAGCCAGGGGGGGGCCGGAACTAATGAAAAACTGTTTTTT
D gene: TRBD1; CDR3 length: 16; J gene: TRBJ1-1; clone size: few; V gene: TRBV2; CDR3 protein: CASSQQSTGLNTEAFF; CDR3 DNA: TGTGCCAGCAGTCAACAGTCGACAGGGTTAAACACTGAAGCTTTCTTT
D gene: TRBD1; CDR3 length: 16; J gene: TRBJ1-5; clone size: NA; V gene: TRBV6-6; CDR3 protein: CASSSPGTGLGQPQHF; CDR3 DNA: TGTGCCAGCTCGTCTCCCGGGACAGGCTTAGGTCAGCCCCAGCATTTT
D gene: TRBD2; CDR3 length: 15; J gene: TRBJ2-3; clone size: few; V gene: TRBV27; CDR3 protein: CASTPGLLLTDTQYF; CDR3 DNA: TGTGCCAGCACTCCGGGACTACTTCTCACAGATACGCAGTATTTT
D gene: NA; CDR3 length: 14; J gene: TRBJ2-2; clone size: NA; V gene: TRBV9; CDR3 protein: CASSVALNTGELFF; CDR3 DNA: TGTGCCAGCAGCGTAGCTTTGAACACCGGGGAGCTGTTTTTT
D gene: TRBD1; CDR3 length: 16; J gene: TRBJ1-4; clone size: NA; V gene: TRBV25-1; CDR3 protein: CASSDTTGVTNEKLFF; CDR3 DNA: TGTGCCAGCAGTGATACAACAGGGGTGACGAATGAAAAACTGTTTTTT
D gene: NA; CDR3 length: 15; J gene: TRBJ1-1; clone size: NA; V gene: TRBV18; CDR3 protein: CASSLYQGRDTEAFF; CDR3 DNA: TGTGCCAGCTCACTTTATCAGGGGAGGGACACTGAAGCTTTCTTT
D gene: TRBD2; CDR3 length: 15; J gene: TRBJ2-1; clone size: NA; V gene: TRBV5-1; CDR3 protein: CASSPLAGSYNEQFF; CDR3 DNA: TGCGCCAGCAGTCCGCTAGCGGGCTCCTACAATGAGCAGTTCTTC
D gene: NA; CDR3 length: 13; J gene: TRBJ2-3; clone size: once; V gene: TRBV13; CDR3 protein: CASGRWGVDTQYF; CDR3 DNA: TGTGCCAGCGGGAGGTGGGGCGTAGATACGCAGTATTTT
D gene: NA; CDR3 length: 16; J gene: TRBJ1-1; clone size: NA; V gene: TRBV4-2; CDR3 protein: CASSQDDLQMNTEAFF; CDR3 DNA: TGTGCCAGCAGCCAAGATGACCTACAGATGAACACTGAAGCTTTCTTT
D gene: TRBD2; CDR3 length: 15; J gene: TRBJ2-3; clone size: NA; V gene: TRBV5-4; CDR3 protein: CASSPDYGRADTQYF; CDR3 DNA: TGTGCCAGCAGCCCGGATTACGGGAGGGCAGATACGCAGTATTTT
D gene: TRBD2; CDR3 length: 18; J gene: TRBJ2-2; clone size: NA; V gene: TRBV2; CDR3 protein: CASSPGVAGVRGTGELFF; CDR3 DNA: TGTGCCAGCAGTCCCGGGGTAGCGGGGGTCCGGGGAACCGGGGAGCTGTTTTTT
D gene: NA; CDR3 length: 13; J gene: TRBJ1-2; clone size: once; V gene: TRBV6-1; CDR3 protein: CASSQDRLYGYTF; CDR3 DNA: TGTGCCAGCAGCCAAGACAGACTCTATGGCTACACCTTC
D gene: NA; CDR3 length: 15; J gene: TRBJ2-1; clone size: NA; V gene: TRBV13; CDR3 protein: CASSFAQSGYNEQFF; CDR3 DNA: TGTGCCAGCAGCTTCGCCCAAAGCGGCTACAATGAGCAGTTCTTC
D gene: TRBD2; CDR3 length: 16; J gene: TRBJ2-1; clone size: once; V gene: TRBV7-3; CDR3 protein: CASSLTLAGVGNEQFF; CDR3 DNA: TGTGCCAGCAGCTTAACACTAGCGGGAGTGGGCAATGAGCAGTTCTTC
D gene: TRBD1; CDR3 length: 15; J gene: TRBJ2-7; clone size: NA; V gene: TRBV19; CDR3 protein: CASTPGQGVSYEQYF; CDR3 DNA: TGTGCCAGTACTCCGGGACAGGGGGTCTCCTACGAGCAGTACTTC
D gene: NA; CDR3 length: 15; J gene: TRBJ1-1; clone size: NA; V gene: TRBV2; CDR3 protein: CASIEGSPAWSEAFF; CDR3 DNA: TGTGCCAGCATAGAGGGTTCACCGGCTTGGTCTGAAGCTTTCTTT
D gene: TRBD1; CDR3 length: 14; J gene: TRBJ1-5; clone size: NA; V gene: TRBV19; CDR3 protein: CASSFNRGLQPQHF; CDR3 DNA: TGTGCCAGTAGTTTCAACAGGGGGCTTCAGCCCCAGCATTTT
D gene: NA; CDR3 length: 14; J gene: TRBJ2-7; clone size: few; V gene: TRBV4-2; CDR3 protein: CASSQDERFYEQYF; CDR3 DNA: TGTGCCAGCAGCCAAGATGAACGGTTCTACGAGCAGTACTTC